The 20 T cell receptor beta chains in this list originate from one sample, sequenced in a study of shared clonotypes between healthy human individuals (dated by TCRdb to the early 2020s). The library relied on the immunoSEQ multiplex PCR assay. In its TCRdb copy, this immuneACCESS table keeps in-frame sequences only and misses some clones. Where compared with another copy, unresolved V genes explain less than half of these, and the others have no known cause. In all, the sample holds 400,000 to 600,000 clones, and 79% of those were seen once. 13% of the sample goes to the ten largest clones. Source material: PBMCs. These receptors originate from a middle-aged woman in good health. Some clones in this sample may be carry-over from other donors' samples.

J is TRBJ2-5 and V is TRBV28; 11 bases match TRBD2. Germline values: CDR1 MDHEN, CDR2 SYDVKM. After removal of 7 bases from V and 6 bases from J, the junction contained 7 bases not matched to a gene. There are 14 residues in the CDR3. CDR3 protein: CASKRLAGRKTQYF. DNA for the CDR3: TGTGCCAGCAAAAGACTAGCGGGAAGGAAGACCCAGTACTTC.

This chain joins TRBV5-1 and TRBJ2-1; tentatively, D is TRBD2 (6 bases). CDR1 and CDR2 from the germline V gene are SGHRS and YFSETQ. V was shortened by 0 bases and J by 4 bases, with 11 bases between the two germline ends. The CDR3 sequence is 15 residues long. CDR3 in DNA: TGCGCCAGCAGCTTGGAGCGGCGGGGATACAATGAGCAGTTCTTC. It is translated as CASSLERRGYNEQFF.

This chain uses TRBV5-1 with TRBJ1-2; no reliable D call. The ends were cut back, 0 bases at V and 1 base at J, with 10 bases in the middle. This CDR3 spans 15 amino acids. Germline lookup yields CDR1 SGHRS and CDR2 YFSETQ. The CDR3 nucleotides are TGCGCCAGCAGCTTGGTAGGCACCTTTAACTATGGCTACACCTTC. This sequence encodes CASSLVGTFNYGYTF.

This chain joins TRBV4-3 and TRBJ1-4; D gene ambiguous. This CDR3 contains 15 residues. Germline V lookup: CDR1 LGHNA, CDR2 YSLEER. Between the trimmed V and J ends, which lost 0 bases and 6 bases, there was a span of 11 bases. CDR3 sequence (DNA): TGCGCCAGCAGCCAAGAATACGTGTCCTATGAAAAACTGTTTTTT. It codes for CASSQEYVSYEKLFF.

In this sample, this clone turned up once. J is TRBJ1-1 and V is TRBV11-2, with 7 bases identical to TRBD1. The CDR3 sequence is 15 residues long. V dropped 2 bases and J dropped 1; count of bases not matched to a gene: 4. CDR1 and CDR2 (germline): SGHAT, FQNNGV. CDR3 bases: TGTGCCAGCAGCTTAAACCACAGGGGGAACACTGAAGCTTTCTTT. Translation: CASSLNHRGNTEAFF.

The chain recombines TRBV28 with TRBJ2-1; TRBD2 aligns across 10 bases. Unmatched junction bases numbered 5, after V lost 5 bases and J lost 7 bases. Germline values: CDR1 MDHEN, CDR2 SYDVKM. The CDR3 has 14 residues. The CDR3 nucleotides are TGTGCCAGCAGTCCCGGACTAGCGGATAATGAGCAGTTCTTC. Translation gives CASSPGLADNEQFF.

The chain couples TRBV19 to TRBJ2-4; D might be TRBD1 or TRBD2, each matching 5 bases. Between the trimmed V and J ends, which lost 9 bases and 5 bases, there was a span of 11 bases. The CDR3 consists of 12 residues. The germline V gene encodes CDR1 LNHDA and CDR2 SQIVND (reference sequence). The CDR3 loop is CASRDRQNIQYF. Here the CDR3 DNA reads TGTGCCAGCAGGGACCGTCAAAACATTCAGTACTTC.

The chain recombines TRBV27 with TRBJ1-2; D may be TRBD1 (6 bases). This CDR3 is built from 17 residues. Trimming took 0 bases from V and 5 from J, leaving 19 bases between them. The germline CDR1 and CDR2 sequences are MNHEY and SMNVEV (reference sequence). The CDR3, as DNA: TGTGCCAGCAGTTTATCCGGAGGACAGCTCCTCATTTATGGCTACACCTTC. Translating it yields CASSLSGGQLLIYGYTF.

This clone was observed a single time. This chain joins TRBV7-6 and TRBJ1-2; 7 bases line up with TRBD1. The ends lost 1 base at V and 5 bases at J; junction bases unmatched: 7. CDR3 length: 15 amino acids. CDR1 is SGHVS, CDR2 FNYEAQ, per germline. The CDR3 loop is CASSLVRDSPYGYTF. The CDR3 coding sequence is TGTGCCAGCAGCTTAGTAAGGGACAGTCCATATGGCTACACCTTC.

The CDR3 region has the DNA TGTGCCAGCCTAGGGACCCGAGAGGCCAACGTCCTGACTTTC. Translation gives CASLGTREANVLTF. The J gene is TRBJ2-6, the V gene TRBV6-5; tentatively, D is TRBD1 or TRBD2 (5 bases each). The CDR3 is 14 amino acids. Germline assignment: CDR1 MNHEY and CDR2 SVGAGI. V lost 8 bases, J lost 6 bases, and 14 bases lay in between.

This sequence joins TRBV5-4 and TRBJ2-5; 11 nucleotides align to TRBD1. Gene TRBJ2-7 matches the end of the DNA better, so the J call may be wrong. The germline V gene encodes CDR1 SGHNT and CDR2 YYREEE (reference sequence). The CDR3 sequence is 15 residues long. In nucleotides, the CDR3 is TGTGCCAGCAGCAGTTTGGACAGGGGGCGTAGCGAGCAGTACTTC. As protein: CASSSLDRGRSEQYF.

V and J are TRBV19 and TRBJ2-7, with D possibly TRBD2 on 6 matching bases. The CDR3 has 15 amino acids. Germline V lookup: CDR1 LNHDA, CDR2 SQIVND (reference sequence). With 4 bases removed from V and 6 bases from J, the gap between germline ends came to 19 bases. The CDR3 spells CASSKTSGGRGEQYF. CDR3 DNA: TGTGCCAGTAGTAAGACTAGTGGCGGGCGCGGCGAGCAGTACTTC.

This clone was counted many times. CDR3 sequence: CASSLRRDSSFGANVLTF. The CDR3 DNA follows: TGTGCCAGCAGTTTACGTCGGGACAGTAGTTTTGGGGCCAACGTCCTGACTTTC. This chain links TRBV28 with TRBJ2-6; 7 bases line up with TRBD1. This CDR3 has 18 amino acids. Trimming at V came to 2 bases and at J to 3 bases, leaving 10 bases not matched to a gene. Germline-derived CDR1 and CDR2 are MDHEN and SYDVKM. Using reference TRBV28 and TRBJ2-6 for the parts outside the CDR3, the full variable domain is DVKVTQSSRYLVKRTGEKVFLECVQDMDHENMFWYRQDPGLGLRLIYFSYDVKMKEKGDIPEGYSVSREKKERFSLILESASTNQTSMYLCASSLRRDSSFGANVLTFGAGSRLTVL.

The chain employs TRBV7-8 and TRBJ2-5; perhaps TRBD2 as D (6 bases). The V end lost 5 bases, the J end lost 4 bases, and 14 bases lay between the germline ends. The CDR3 length is 14 residues. The germline V gene has CDR1 SGHVS and CDR2 FQNEAQ. The CDR3 DNA reads TGTGCCAGCAGCAACAGGAGGGCAGGAGAGACCCAGTACTTC. Amino acids: CASSNRRAGETQYF.

The CDR3 coding sequence is TGCGCCAGCAGCTTAACACCGGTTGAGAGACTGTTTTTT. Protein: CASSLTPVERLFF. The chain joins TRBV5-1 to TRBJ1-4; D gene ambiguous. CDR1 is SGHRS, CDR2 YFSETQ, per germline. The CDR3 length is 13 residues. Between the trimmed V and J ends, which lost 2 bases and 13 bases, there was a span of 15 bases.

This clone was recorded a few times. A much larger clone lies a single base off, so this may be a read error. The V and J genes are TRBV7-2 and TRBJ2-7, with 8 bases fitting TRBD1. This CDR3 has 14 residues. Germline V CDR1 and CDR2: SGHTA, FQGNSA. The DNA for the CDR3 is TGTGGCAGCAGCTTTTACAGGGGGACCTACGAGCAGTACTTC. Protein product: CGSSFYRGTYEQYF.

In its sample, this clone was seen once. This likely came from a read error, as a far larger clone is one base away. The genes are TRBV28 and TRBJ2-5; no clear D. The end of the DNA is better explained by TRBJ2-7, so the J call may be wrong. The CDR3 is 11 residues long. Germline lookup yields CDR1 MDHEN and CDR2 SYDVKM. Here the CDR3 DNA reads TGTGCCAGCAGTTTCGCCTACGAGCAGTACTTC. It encodes CASSFAYEQYF.

The chain employs TRBV6-5 and TRBJ2-2; 8 nucleotides line up with TRBD1. Per the germline V gene, CDR1 is MNHEY and CDR2 is SVGAGI. This CDR3 is 15 amino acids long. V was clipped by 3 bases and J by 5 bases; unmatched bases: 5. Written as DNA, the CDR3 is TGTGCCAGCAGTTATTTGTACAGGGGGACCGGGGAGCTGTTTTTT. Translating gives CASSYLYRGTGELFF.

V and J are TRBV6-6 and TRBJ2-5; D is undetermined. Per germline, CDR1 MNHNY and CDR2 SVGAGI (reference sequence). The CDR3 is 13 residues long. V shed 0 bases and J shed 5 bases, with 7 bases lying between them. The CDR3 bases are TGTGCCAGCAGTTACTCGATAGGCGAGACCCAGTACTTC. As protein: CASSYSIGETQYF.

This chain connects TRBV9 to TRBJ2-7; TRBD1 matches 8 bases. CDR3 size: 14 residues. Germline trimming cut 6 bases from V and 0 bases from J; bases unmatched to any gene: 5. CDR1 SGDLS and CDR2 YYNGEE come from the germline V gene. DNA for the CDR3: TGTGCCAGCACCAGGGGGCTTAACTCCTACGAGCAGTACTTC. Translated, it gives CASTRGLNSYEQYF.